These 28 T cell receptor beta chains originate from one sample sequenced in a study of OX40 agonist ivuxolimab in advanced cancers. Here immunoSEQ multiplex PCR was the method, and the copy in TCRdb shows in-frame clones only, minus some. The sample has approximately 39,000 clones, around four fifths seen once. Sequenced here: CD4+ or CD8+ T cells sorted from blood, sampled in a trial of the OX40 agonist ivuxolimab. Receptors originate from an adult with an advanced solid tumor such as melanoma, head and neck, liver or kidney cancer.

V gene TRBV2 combines with J gene TRBJ2-7; TRBD1 matches at 10 bases. J lost 3 bases, V lost 8 bases, and 10 bases had no gene match. Germline V gene data show CDR1 as SNHLY and CDR2 as FYNNEI. The CDR3 is 15 amino acids. The CDR3 DNA follows: TGTGCCAGCGTACCCCGGACAGGGGGGTTCTACGAGCAGTACTTC. Translating it yields CASVPRTGGFYEQYF.

This chain links TRBV7-9 with TRBJ1-1; D ambiguous. The length of the CDR3 is 15 residues. V dropped 5 bases and J dropped 5 bases, with 18 bases sitting between them. Germline lookup yields CDR1 SEHNR and CDR2 FQNEAQ (reference sequence). The CDR3 region is CASSINMNTETEAFF. The DNA of the CDR3 is TGTGCCAGCAGCATAAATATGAACACTGAAACTGAAGCTTTCTTT.

The rearrangement links TRBV5-4 to TRBJ2-7; no clear D gene. The germline CDR1 and CDR2 sequences are SGHNT and YYREEE (reference sequence). The CDR3 has 13 amino acids. V was shortened by 0 bases and J by 7 bases, with 11 bases between the two germline ends. CDR3 bases: TGTGCCAGCAGCTTGGGGTCCCCCGGGGAGCAGTACTTC. Amino acid sequence: CASSLGSPGEQYF.

This clone was counted a single time. This sequence joins TRBV19 and TRBJ2-5; D unresolved. The V gene lost 1 base and the J gene lost 3 bases, with 9 bases spanning the gap. This CDR3 contains 14 residues. The germline gives CDR1 LNHDA, CDR2 SQIVND (reference sequence). CDR3 bases: TGTGCCAGTAGTATAGCCTCAGTTAAAGAGACCCAGTACTTC. Translation gives CASSIASVKETQYF.

This clone has a single count. This rearrangement joins TRBV7-2 to TRBJ2-1; a possible D gene is TRBD2 (5 bases). CDR3 length: 15 amino acids. Germline V gene sequence: CDR1 SGHTA, CDR2 FQGNSA. Trimming removed 3 bases at V and 7 bases at J, with 16 bases between. The CDR3 coding sequence is TGTGCCAGCAGCTTCAGACGGCTCTCGGGGAATGAGCAGTTCTTC. Protein sequence: CASSFRRLSGNEQFF.

The table lists this clone with a count of one. This chain links TRBV9 with TRBJ1-3; a weak D match, TRBD1 (6 bases). V shed 3 bases and J shed 1 base, with 17 bases lying between them. The length of the CDR3 is 17 residues. CDR1 is SGDLS, CDR2 YYNGEE, per germline. As DNA, the CDR3 is TGTGCCAGCAGCGCGGGACATCCCACGGCGTCTGGAAACACCATATATTTT. Residues: CASSAGHPTASGNTIYF.

The chain recombines TRBV6-5 with TRBJ2-1; TRBD1 aligns across 7 bases. This CDR3 contains 16 residues. After removal of 2 bases from V and 2 bases from J, the junction contained 6 bases not matched to a gene. Germline CDR1 MNHEY, CDR2 SVGAGI. CDR3 nucleotide sequence: TGTGCCAGCAGTTACGTTCGACAGGGCCCCTACAATGAGCAGTTCTTC. Its translation: CASSYVRQGPYNEQFF.

This chain joins TRBV7-6 and TRBJ2-3; TRBD1 or TRBD2 may be the D gene (6 bases each). Trimming took off 3 bases at V and 0 bases at J, with 16 bases between the two ends. This CDR3 region has 17 residues. Germline lookup yields CDR1 SGHVS and CDR2 FNYEAQ. The CDR3 spells CASSLRGRGASTDTQYF. The DNA of the CDR3 is TGTGCCAGCAGCTTGAGGGGAAGGGGGGCTAGCACAGATACGCAGTATTTT.

V gene TRBV6-5 combines with J gene TRBJ1-2, with D possibly being TRBD1 (5 bases). Trimming removed 10 bases from V and 1 base from J, with 10 bases in between. The CDR3 covers 12 residues. Germline lookup yields CDR1 MNHEY and CDR2 SVGAGI. The CDR3 region has the DNA TGTGCCACCAAGCAGGGTAACTATGGCTACACCTTC. Protein product: CATKQGNYGYTF.

The chain employs TRBV6-5 and TRBJ1-2; the D gene is possibly TRBD1 (6 bases). This CDR3 has 14 amino acids. Between the trimmed V and J ends, which lost 6 bases and 5 bases, there was a span of 16 bases. The germline V gene encodes CDR1 MNHEY and CDR2 SVGAGI. In DNA, the CDR3 is TGTGCCAGCAGAGGGGGGGATCTTTCGTATGGCTACACCTTC. Translated: CASRGGDLSYGYTF.

By proportion, this clone is medium-sized. This chain links TRBV11-3 with TRBJ1-5; no clear D. CDR1 and CDR2 from the germline V gene are SGHNT and YENEEA. This CDR3 contains 12 residues. Trimming removed 2 bases at V and 7 bases at J, with 6 bases between. The CDR3 coding sequence is TGTGCCAGCAGCTTAAAGGTACAGCCCCAGCATTTT. Protein sequence: CASSLKVQPQHF. The full variable domain, completed using reference TRBV11-3 and TRBJ1-5, is EAGVVQSPRYKIIEKKQPVAFWCNPISGHNTLYWYLQNLGQGPELLIRYENEEAVDDSQLPKDRFSAERLKGVDSTLKIQPAELGDSAVYLCASSLKVQPQHFGDGTRLSIL.

The genes are TRBV6-1 and TRBJ2-4; D possibly corresponds to TRBD2 (6 bases). Germline V gene sequence: CDR1 MNHNS, CDR2 SASEGT. V gave up 2 bases and J gave up 8 bases, with 10 bases separating them. CDR3 length: 13 amino acids. The CDR3 spells CASSESGRDIQYF. CDR3 DNA sequence: TGTGCCAGCAGTGAAAGCGGGCGGGACATTCAGTACTTC.

The V and J genes are TRBV10-3 and TRBJ1-3; D gene uncertain. Trimming removed 2 bases from V and 0 bases from J, with 8 bases in between. The CDR3 runs 15 residues. CDR1 and CDR2 (germline): ENHRY, SYGVKD. The CDR3 DNA is TGTGCCATCAGTGAGGGGGTGAGCTCTGGAAACACCATATATTTT. Amino acid sequence: CAISEGVSSGNTIYF.

This clone was seen once. This chain uses TRBV27 with TRBJ1-2; D not certain. Trimming removed 5 bases from V and 4 bases from J, with 5 bases in between. In germline, CDR1 is MNHEY, CDR2 SMNVEV (reference sequence). This CDR3 has 11 amino acids. CDR3 residues: CASSSAYGYTF. For the CDR3, the DNA is TGTGCCAGCAGTAGCGCCTATGGCTACACCTTC.

This clone has more than one count but fewer than ten. The chain recombines TRBV7-9 with TRBJ1-2; 7 bases map to TRBD1. J was trimmed by 4 bases and V by 3 bases; bases with no gene match: 5. This CDR3 is built from 14 residues. Germline CDR1 is SEHNR and CDR2 is FQNEAQ (reference sequence). The CDR3 protein is CASSLRGPAYGYTF. CDR3 coding DNA: TGTGCCAGCAGCTTGAGGGGGCCTGCCTATGGCTACACCTTC.

This clone was seen just once. The chain employs TRBV4-1 and TRBJ2-3, with 9 bases identical to TRBD2. The CDR3 contains 16 residues. CDR1 is MGHRA and CDR2 is YSYEKL in the germline V gene. V was clipped by 4 bases and J by 0 bases; unmatched bases: 5. CDR3 protein: CASSLASGASTDTQYF. CDR3 coding DNA: TGCGCCAGCAGCCTCGCTAGCGGGGCTAGCACAGATACGCAGTATTTT.

The chain carries TRBV18 and TRBJ1-3; the D gene is possibly TRBD1 (5 bases). This CDR3 has 13 amino acids. Germline values: CDR1 KGHSH, CDR2 LQKENI. With 0 bases removed from V and 6 bases from J, the gap between germline ends came to 6 bases. The CDR3 loop is CASSPPGVNTIYF. CDR3 DNA: TGTGCCAGCTCACCACCAGGGGTAAACACCATATATTTT.

V usage is TRBV11-2 and J usage is TRBJ1-1; no clear D gene. CDR3 length: 14 residues. Germline CDR1 reads SGHAT; CDR2 reads FQNNGV. V was trimmed by 5 bases and J by 3 bases, leaving 13 bases between them. Here the CDR3 DNA reads TGTGCCAGCAGCCGTCCGCTCGGGGACACTGAAGCTTTCTTT. It codes for CASSRPLGDTEAFF.

The chain employs TRBV7-8 and TRBJ2-1, with a weak D call TRBD1 (6 bases). The CDR3 has 13 amino acids. V was clipped by 5 bases and J by 6 bases, with 11 bases between them. From germline, CDR1 is SGHVS and CDR2 FQNEAQ. The CDR3 DNA reads TGTGCCAGCAGCCACCGAGGGGGCAATGAGCAGTTCTTC. This sequence encodes CASSHRGGNEQFF.

The V gene is TRBV5-1, the J gene TRBJ2-1, with a weak D call TRBD2 (5 bases). CDR1 is SGHRS and CDR2 is YFSETQ in the germline V gene. V was shortened by 1 base and J by 0 bases, with 11 bases between the two germline ends. This CDR3 has 16 residues. The CDR3 region is CASSLITGSSYNEQFF. CDR3 DNA: TGCGCCAGCAGCTTGATAACGGGATCCTCCTACAATGAGCAGTTCTTC.

The chain is built from TRBV5-6 and TRBJ1-2; TRBD1 agrees at 9 bases. The germline V gene encodes CDR1 SGHDT and CDR2 YYEEEE. The V and J ends lost 7 bases and 13 bases, in that order; junction bases with no gene match: 14. The CDR3 sequence is 13 residues long. The CDR3 reads CASWDRVPFRGTF. Written as DNA, the CDR3 is TGTGCCAGCTGGGACAGGGTGCCTTTCCGTGGCACCTTC.

This clone was recorded a few times. The V call is TRBV2, the J call TRBJ1-2; TRBD1 agrees at 8 bases. Germline-derived CDR1 and CDR2 are SNHLY and FYNNEI. This CDR3 is built from 14 residues. V shed 4 bases and J 6 bases; nucleotides not matched to a gene: 7. CDR3 amino acids: CASSVSQGADGYTF. For the CDR3, the DNA is TGTGCCAGCAGTGTGAGTCAGGGGGCTGATGGCTACACCTTC.

The V call is TRBV5-4, the J call TRBJ2-7; tentative D call: TRBD1 (6 bases). V gave up 4 bases and J gave up 0 bases, with 8 bases separating them. The CDR3 runs to 13 residues. Looked up from germline, CDR1 is SGHNT and CDR2 is YYREEE (reference sequence). The CDR3 spells CASSGTSSYEQYF. CDR3 in DNA: TGTGCCAGCAGCGGGACATCCTCCTACGAGCAGTACTTC.

The chain has TRBV6-6 and TRBJ1-2, with D possibly being TRBD1 (5 bases). Trimming shortened V by 2 bases and J by 4 bases, and 11 bases separated the two germline ends. The germline V gene encodes CDR1 MNHNY and CDR2 SVGAGI (reference sequence). There are 14 residues in the CDR3. DNA of the CDR3: TGTGCCAGCAGTTACGCGGACAAACCCTATGGCTACACCTTC. Residues: CASSYADKPYGYTF.

The genes are TRBV5-5 and TRBJ1-6, with 7 bases lining up with TRBD1. Trimming took 4 bases from V and 2 from J; bases not matched to a gene: 3. The CDR3 loop spans 15 amino acids. Germline values: CDR1 SGHKS, CDR2 YYEKEE (reference sequence). CDR3: CASSIGTAYNSPLHF. In nucleotides, the CDR3 is TGTGCCAGCAGCATCGGGACAGCCTATAATTCACCCCTCCACTTT. Based on the CDR3 plus reference TRBV5-5 and TRBJ1-6, the full variable domain is DAGVTQSPTHLIKTRGQQVTLRCSPISGHKSVSWYQQVLGQGPQFIFQYYEKEERGRGNFPDRFSARQFPNYSSELNVNALLLGDSALYLCASSIGTAYNSPLHFGNGTRLTVT.

This sequence joins TRBV28 and TRBJ2-6; 10 bases agree with TRBD1. The CDR3 length is 17 residues. Trimming removed 7 bases from V and 2 bases from J; junction bases left unmatched: 8. CDR1 and CDR2 from the germline V gene are MDHEN and SYDVKM. CDR3 in DNA: TGTGCCAGCATACCGGGACAGGGGAAGCCTGGGGCCAACGTCCTGACTTTC. Translated, it gives CASIPGQGKPGANVLTF.

This chain connects TRBV5-5 to TRBJ1-1; D is unresolved. The CDR3 is made up of 12 amino acids. CDR1 is SGHKS, CDR2 YYEKEE, per germline (reference sequence). V lost 1 base to trimming and J lost 3 bases, with 4 bases between them. The CDR3: CASSLLDTEAFF. For the CDR3, the DNA is TGTGCCAGCAGCTTGCTCGACACTGAAGCTTTCTTT.

In DNA form, the CDR3 reads TGCGCCAGCAGCTTACAGGGCTCCGAGCAGTACTTC. It encodes CASSLQGSEQYF. The chain combines TRBV5-1 with TRBJ2-7; maybe TRBD1 (6 bases). Trimming stripped 2 bases from V and 6 bases from J, with 9 bases between. This CDR3 contains 12 residues. Germline V gene lookup returns CDR1 SGHRS and CDR2 YFSETQ.